This T cell receptor (beta chain) emerged from a study of blood T cell repertoires in COVID-19. The study recruited people aged roughly 18 to 95 years across roughly 25 US areas. Recovered Cohort 3 donors showed two negative PCRs, clearance, or symptom resolution. V lost 0 bases to trimming and J lost 5 bases, with 11 bases between them. This CDR3 is built from 15 residues. Germline assignment: CDR1 LGHDT and CDR2 YNNKEL (reference sequence). Assay: immunoSEQ multiplex PCR; the TCRdb copy retains only in-frame clones and omits some. This sample carries more than 300,000 clones, under 85% of them seen once, and the ten largest clones take 5.1%.

The sequencing input was PBMCs or T cells enriched from blood (not recorded which). The source is a woman between 50 and 59 years old who had recovered from COVID-19. This chain links TRBV3-1 (or the pseudogene TRBV3-2) with TRBJ1-5; D is perhaps TRBD1 (6 bases). The CDR3 DNA follows: TGTGCCAGCAGCCAAGATTCCGGGGGGCATCAGCCCCAGCATTTT. Its translation is CASSQDSGGHQPQHF.